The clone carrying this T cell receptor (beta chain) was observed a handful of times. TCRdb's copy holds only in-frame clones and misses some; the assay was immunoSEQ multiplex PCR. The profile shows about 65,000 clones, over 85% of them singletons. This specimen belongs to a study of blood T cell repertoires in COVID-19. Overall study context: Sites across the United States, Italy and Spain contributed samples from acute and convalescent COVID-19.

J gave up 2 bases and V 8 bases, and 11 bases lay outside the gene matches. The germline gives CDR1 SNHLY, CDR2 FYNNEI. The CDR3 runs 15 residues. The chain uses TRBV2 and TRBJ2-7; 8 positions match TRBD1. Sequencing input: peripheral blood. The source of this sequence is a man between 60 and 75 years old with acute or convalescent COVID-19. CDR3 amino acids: CASHERTGKTYEQYF. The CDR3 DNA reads TGTGCCAGCCATGAGAGGACAGGGAAAACCTACGAGCAGTACTTC.